This T cell receptor beta chain was sequenced for a study of cytomegalovirus exposure and HLA in healthy donors. Whole-study results and caveats: A link between a missense DCLRE1C variant and TCR beta V- and J-gene trimming emerged from a later analysis. Exclusion as indistinguishable affected some V segments, including TRBV6-2 and TRBV6-3.

Regarding this clone: Antigen specificity is unknown.

V was pared by 3 bases and J by 8 bases, with 12 bases between. The length of the CDR3 is 12 residues. CDR1 and CDR2 from the germline V gene are SGHRS and YFSETQ. 60 Vbeta and 13 Jbeta primers were used in PCR. This table comes from immunoSEQ multiplex PCR, and its TCRdb copy is limited to in-frame clones, with some not included. The profile shows tens of thousands of clones, approximately 70% of them singletons. The source material was PBMCs. The V call is TRBV5-1, the J call TRBJ2-7, with D perhaps TRBD1 (6 bases). The TCR originated in a man aged 60 to 69 in good health and CMV-seropositive. CDR3 nucleotide sequence: TGCGCCAGCAGCTCGAAGGACAGTAAGCAGTACTTC. Protein: CASSSKDSKQYF.